This passage covers 6 T cell receptor beta chains from one sample sequenced in a study of T-cell memory formation after mild COVID-19. TCRdb called the 5' RACE reads again in MiXCR, with one record for every CDR3 protein. The repertoire consists of about 350,000 distinct CDR3 sequences, with about 15% occurring once and the leading ten covering around a fifth. Source material: PBMCs or a T cell subset sorted from them (not recorded which). The receptors originated from a man between 18 and 29 years old who had mild COVID-19 (a few samples of this study predate the infection). Cell type and time point are not known.

In its sample, this clonotype was seen a few times. This chain uses TRBV7-3 with TRBJ2-5; no clear D gene. The germline CDR1 and CDR2 sequences are SGHTA and FQGTGA. V was pared by 5 bases and J by 2 bases, with 12 bases between. This CDR3 has 14 amino acids. The CDR3 region is CASSPGPQQETQYF. In DNA, the CDR3 is TGTGCCAGCAGCCCCGGCCCACAGCAAGAGACCCAGTACTTC.

This sequence joins TRBV30 and TRBJ1-5; 8 nucleotides match TRBD1. The CDR3 consists of 15 residues. Germline CDR1 is GTSNPN and CDR2 is SVGIG (reference sequence). V dropped 1 base and J dropped 0; count of bases not matched to a gene: 2. Here the CDR3 reads CAWSGTGYSNQPQHF. Here the CDR3 DNA reads TGTGCCTGGAGTGGGACAGGGTATAGCAATCAGCCCCAGCATTTT.

This clonotype was counted ten times or more. V is TRBV4-3 and J is TRBJ2-1; D is perhaps TRBD2 (6 bases). Per the germline V gene, CDR1 is LGHNA and CDR2 is YSLEER. Trimming cost V 4 bases and J 4 bases, with 14 bases left between them. The CDR3 covers 15 residues. As DNA, the CDR3 is TGCGCCAGCAGCCGGGATGGAGGGGCTTACAATGAGCAGTTCTTC. It translates to CASSRDGGAYNEQFF.

CDR3 region: CSANLRGYTF. Here the CDR3 DNA reads TGCAGTGCTAACCTCCGTGGCTACACCTTC. V and J are TRBV20-1 and TRBJ1-2; D unresolved. V was shortened by 4 bases and J by 7 bases, with 7 bases between the two germline ends. The germline gives CDR1 DFQATT, CDR2 SNEGSKA (reference sequence). The CDR3 runs 10 residues.

This clonotype was detected a few times. The chain couples TRBV7-9 to TRBJ1-5, with TRBD1 matching 7 bases. V shed 8 bases, J shed 4 bases, and the junction held 5 bases outside the gene matches. CDR1 SEHNR and CDR2 FQNEAQ come from the germline V gene (reference sequence). CDR3 length equals 13 residues. The CDR3 loop is CASARDRNQPQHF. In DNA, the CDR3 is TGTGCCAGCGCCCGGGACAGAAATCAGCCCCAGCATTTT.

The chain is built from TRBV5-1 and TRBJ2-4, with 8 bases that match TRBD1. Germline V lookup: CDR1 SGHRS, CDR2 YFSETQ. The CDR3 runs to 15 residues. J lost 9 bases, V lost 4 bases, and 12 bases had no gene match. CDR3 in amino acids: CASSLPDRGEVIQYF. The CDR3 coding sequence is TGCGCCAGCAGCCTTCCCGACAGGGGAGAGGTCATTCAGTACTTC. The entire variable domain, with the rest obtained from reference TRBV5-1 and TRBJ2-4, is as follows: KAGVTQTPRYLIKTRGQQVTLSCSPISGHRSVSWYQQTPGQGLQFLFEYFSETQRNKGNFPGRFSGRQFSNSRSEMNVSTLELGDSALYLCASSLPDRGEVIQYFGAGTRLSVL.